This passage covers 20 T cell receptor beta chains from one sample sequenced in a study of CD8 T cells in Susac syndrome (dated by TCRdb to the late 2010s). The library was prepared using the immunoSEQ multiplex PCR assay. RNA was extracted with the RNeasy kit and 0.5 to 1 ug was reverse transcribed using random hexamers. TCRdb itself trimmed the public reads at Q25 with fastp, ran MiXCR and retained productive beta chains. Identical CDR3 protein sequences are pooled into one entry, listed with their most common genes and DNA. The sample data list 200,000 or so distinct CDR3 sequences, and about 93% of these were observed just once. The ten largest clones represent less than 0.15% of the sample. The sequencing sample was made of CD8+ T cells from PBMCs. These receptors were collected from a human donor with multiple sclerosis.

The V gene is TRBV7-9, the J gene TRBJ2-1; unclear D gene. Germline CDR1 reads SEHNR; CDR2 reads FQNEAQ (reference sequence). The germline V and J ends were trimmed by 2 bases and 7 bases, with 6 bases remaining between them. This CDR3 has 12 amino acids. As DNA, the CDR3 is TGTGCCAGCAGCTTACGGCCAAATGAGCAGTTCTTC. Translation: CASSLRPNEQFF.

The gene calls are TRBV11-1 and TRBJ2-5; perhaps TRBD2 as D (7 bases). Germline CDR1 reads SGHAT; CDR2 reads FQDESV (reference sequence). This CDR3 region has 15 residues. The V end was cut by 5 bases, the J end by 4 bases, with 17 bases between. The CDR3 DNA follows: TGTGCCAGCAGCCCCGGGGGGCACGCGGGAGAGACCCAGTACTTC. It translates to CASSPGGHAGETQYF.

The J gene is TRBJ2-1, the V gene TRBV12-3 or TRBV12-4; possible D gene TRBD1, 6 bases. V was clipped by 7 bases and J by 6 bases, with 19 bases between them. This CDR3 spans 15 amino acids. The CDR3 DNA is TGTGCCAGCATCCAGACCTGGGGACACCGCAATGAGCAGTTCTTC. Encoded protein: CASIQTWGHRNEQFF.

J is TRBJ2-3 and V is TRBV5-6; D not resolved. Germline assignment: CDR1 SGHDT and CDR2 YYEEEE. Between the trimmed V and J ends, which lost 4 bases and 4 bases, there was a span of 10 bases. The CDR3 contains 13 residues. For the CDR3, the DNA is TGTGCCAGCAGCAGCCAGGTAGCAGATACGCAGTATTTT. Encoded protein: CASSSQVADTQYF.

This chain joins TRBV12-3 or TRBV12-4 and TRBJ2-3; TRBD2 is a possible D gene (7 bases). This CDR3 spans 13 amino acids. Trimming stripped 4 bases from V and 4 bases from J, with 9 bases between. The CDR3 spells CASSWGGPDTQYF. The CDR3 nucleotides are TGTGCCAGCAGTTGGGGGGGCCCAGATACGCAGTATTTT.

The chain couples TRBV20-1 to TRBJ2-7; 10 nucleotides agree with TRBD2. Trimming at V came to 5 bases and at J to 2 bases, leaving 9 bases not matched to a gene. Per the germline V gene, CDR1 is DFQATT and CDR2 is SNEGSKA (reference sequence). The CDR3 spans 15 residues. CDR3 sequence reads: CSASVTSGVPYEQYF. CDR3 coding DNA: TGCAGTGCTTCCGTTACTAGCGGGGTCCCCTACGAGCAGTACTTC.

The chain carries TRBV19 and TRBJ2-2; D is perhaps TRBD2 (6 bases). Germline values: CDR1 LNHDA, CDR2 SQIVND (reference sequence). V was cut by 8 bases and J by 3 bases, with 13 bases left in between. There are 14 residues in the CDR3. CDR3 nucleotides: TGTGCCAGTTGCCGGGAGCCCCACACCGGGGAGCTGTTTTTT. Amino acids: CASCREPHTGELFF.

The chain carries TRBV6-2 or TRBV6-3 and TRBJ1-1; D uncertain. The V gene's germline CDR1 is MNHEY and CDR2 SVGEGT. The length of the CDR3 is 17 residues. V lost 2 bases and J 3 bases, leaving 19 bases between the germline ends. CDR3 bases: TGTGCCAGCAGTTACATGCGGGTACCGTACGTCTACACTGAAGCTTTCTTT. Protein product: CASSYMRVPYVYTEAFF.

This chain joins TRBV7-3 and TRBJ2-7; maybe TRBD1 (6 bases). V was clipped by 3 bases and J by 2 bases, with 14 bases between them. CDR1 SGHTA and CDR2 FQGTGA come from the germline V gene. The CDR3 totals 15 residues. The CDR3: CASSFDNRAPYEQYF. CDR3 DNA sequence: TGTGCCAGCAGCTTCGATAACAGGGCACCCTACGAGCAGTACTTC.

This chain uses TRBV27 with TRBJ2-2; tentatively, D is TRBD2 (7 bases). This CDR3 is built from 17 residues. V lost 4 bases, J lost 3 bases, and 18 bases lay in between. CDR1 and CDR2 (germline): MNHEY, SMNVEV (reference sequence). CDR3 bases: TGTGCCAGCAGTTCCGGGGGGCACCGACTTTACACCGGGGAGCTGTTTTTT. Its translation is CASSSGGHRLYTGELFF.

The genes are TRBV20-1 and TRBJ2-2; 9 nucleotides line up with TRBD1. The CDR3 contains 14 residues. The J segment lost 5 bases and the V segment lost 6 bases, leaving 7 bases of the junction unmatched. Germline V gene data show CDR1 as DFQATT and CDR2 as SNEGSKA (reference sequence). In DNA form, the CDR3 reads TGCAGTGCAAGACAGGGGGTAATGACCGGGGAGCTGTTTTTT. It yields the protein CSARQGVMTGELFF.

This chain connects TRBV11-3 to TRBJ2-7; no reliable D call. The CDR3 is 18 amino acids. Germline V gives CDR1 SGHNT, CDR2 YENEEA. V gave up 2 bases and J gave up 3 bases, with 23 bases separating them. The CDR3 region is CASSLRLGSDQNLYEQYF. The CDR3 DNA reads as TGTGCCAGCAGCTTAAGGCTCGGGTCCGACCAGAACCTCTACGAGCAGTACTTC.

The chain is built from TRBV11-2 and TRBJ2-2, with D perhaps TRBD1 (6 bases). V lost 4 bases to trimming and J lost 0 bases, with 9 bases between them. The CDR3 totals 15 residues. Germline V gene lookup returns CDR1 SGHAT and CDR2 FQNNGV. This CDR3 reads CASSSWTANTGELFF. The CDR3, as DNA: TGTGCCAGCAGCTCGTGGACAGCGAACACCGGGGAGCTGTTTTTT.

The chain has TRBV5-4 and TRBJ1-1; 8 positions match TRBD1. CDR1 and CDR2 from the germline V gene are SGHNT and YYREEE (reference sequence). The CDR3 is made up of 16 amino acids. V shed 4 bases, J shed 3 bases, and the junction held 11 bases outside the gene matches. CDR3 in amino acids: CASSPGGQGPDTEAFF. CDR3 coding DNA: TGTGCCAGCAGCCCAGGAGGACAGGGCCCGGACACTGAAGCTTTCTTT.

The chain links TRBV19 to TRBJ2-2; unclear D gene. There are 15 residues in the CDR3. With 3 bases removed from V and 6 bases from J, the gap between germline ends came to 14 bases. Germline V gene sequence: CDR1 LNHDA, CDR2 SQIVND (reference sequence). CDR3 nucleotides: TGTGCCAGTAGTATTTATGCGGCTAGTCCCGGGGAGCTGTTTTTT. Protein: CASSIYAASPGELFF. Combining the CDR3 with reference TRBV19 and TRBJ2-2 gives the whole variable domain DGGITQSPKYLFRKEGQNVTLSCEQNLNHDAMYWYRQDPGQGLRLIYYSQIVNDFQKGDIAEGYSVSREKKESFPLTVTSAQKNPTAFYLCASSIYAASPGELFFGEGSRLTVL.

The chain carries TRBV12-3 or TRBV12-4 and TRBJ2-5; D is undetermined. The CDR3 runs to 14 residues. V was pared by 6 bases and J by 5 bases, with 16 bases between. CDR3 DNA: TGTGCCAGCAGCCCTCCAACCGGTGGGGAGACCCAGTACTTC. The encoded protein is CASSPPTGGETQYF.

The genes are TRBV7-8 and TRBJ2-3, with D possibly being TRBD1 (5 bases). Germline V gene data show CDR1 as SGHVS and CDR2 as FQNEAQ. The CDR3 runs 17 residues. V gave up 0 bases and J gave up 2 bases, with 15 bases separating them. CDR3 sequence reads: CASSLAGLGGYTDTQYF. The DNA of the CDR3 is TGTGCCAGCAGCTTAGCGGGGCTCGGCGGATACACAGATACGCAGTATTTT.

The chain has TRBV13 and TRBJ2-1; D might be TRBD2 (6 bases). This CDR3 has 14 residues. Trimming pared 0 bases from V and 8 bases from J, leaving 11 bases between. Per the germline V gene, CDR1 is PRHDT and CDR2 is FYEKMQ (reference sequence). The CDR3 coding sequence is TGTGCCAGCAGCTTAGGTTCTAGCGTCCATGAGCAGTTCTTC. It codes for CASSLGSSVHEQFF.

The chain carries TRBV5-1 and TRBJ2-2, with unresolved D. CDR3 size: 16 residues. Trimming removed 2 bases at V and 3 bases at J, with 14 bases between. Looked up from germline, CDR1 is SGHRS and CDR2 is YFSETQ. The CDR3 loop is CASSFWGSGDTGELFF. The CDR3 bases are TGCGCCAGCAGCTTCTGGGGATCAGGAGACACCGGGGAGCTGTTTTTT.

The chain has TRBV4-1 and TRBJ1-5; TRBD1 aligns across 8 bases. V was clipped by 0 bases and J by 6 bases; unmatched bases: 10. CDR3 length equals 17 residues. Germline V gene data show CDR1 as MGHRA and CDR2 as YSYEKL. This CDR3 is CASSQDEGTGQAQPQHF. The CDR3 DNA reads TGCGCCAGCAGCCAAGATGAGGGGACAGGTCAGGCTCAGCCCCAGCATTTT.